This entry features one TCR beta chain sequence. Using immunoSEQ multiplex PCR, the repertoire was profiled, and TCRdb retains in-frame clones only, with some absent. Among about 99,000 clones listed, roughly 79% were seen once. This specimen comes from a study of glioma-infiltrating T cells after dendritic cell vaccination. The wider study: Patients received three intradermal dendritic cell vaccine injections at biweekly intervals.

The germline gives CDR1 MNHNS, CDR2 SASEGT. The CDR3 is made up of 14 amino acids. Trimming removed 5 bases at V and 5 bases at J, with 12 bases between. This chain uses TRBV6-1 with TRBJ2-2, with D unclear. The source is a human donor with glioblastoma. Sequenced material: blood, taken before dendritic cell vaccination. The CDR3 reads CASSPRVDTGELFF. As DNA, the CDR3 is TGTGCCAGCAGTCCCCGGGTAGATACCGGGGAGCTGTTTTTT.